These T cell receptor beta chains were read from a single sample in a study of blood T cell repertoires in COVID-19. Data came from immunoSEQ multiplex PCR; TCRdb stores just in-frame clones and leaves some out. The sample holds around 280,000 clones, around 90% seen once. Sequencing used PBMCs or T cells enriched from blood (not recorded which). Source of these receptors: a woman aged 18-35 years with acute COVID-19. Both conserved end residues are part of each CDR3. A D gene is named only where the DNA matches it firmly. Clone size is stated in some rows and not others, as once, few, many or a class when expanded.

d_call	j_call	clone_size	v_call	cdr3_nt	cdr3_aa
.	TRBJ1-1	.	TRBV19	TGTGCCAGTAGTATTGGTTTGGACAGAACTGAAGCTTTCTTT	CASSIGLDRTEAFF
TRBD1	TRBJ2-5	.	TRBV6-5	TGTGCCAGCAGTTACTTAAAGACAGGGGGTGGGGAGACCCAGTACTTC	CASSYLKTGGGETQYF
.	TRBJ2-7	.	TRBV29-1	TGCAGCGTTGCATCGTGGACAGACTCCTACGAGCAGTACTTC	CSVASWTDSYEQYF
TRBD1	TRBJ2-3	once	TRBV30	TGTGCCTGGAGTGGGGGTAGGGGGCCCACAGATACGCAGTATTTT	CAWSGGRGPTDTQYF
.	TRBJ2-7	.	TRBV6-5	TGTGCCAGCAACGGTCGAGGAGCGGGCTCCTACGAGCAGTACTTC	CASNGRGAGSYEQYF
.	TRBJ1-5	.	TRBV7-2	TGTGCCAGCAGCTTACATGGGGGGGAAAATCAGCCCCAGCATTTT	CASSLHGGENQPQHF
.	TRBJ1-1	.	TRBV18	TGTGCCAGCTCACCGCCGAGGGGGTTCAACACTGAAGCTTTCTTT	CASSPPRGFNTEAFF
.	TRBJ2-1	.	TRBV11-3	TGTGCCAGCAGCGCGACAGTTAACAATGAGCAGTTCTTC	CASSATVNNEQFF
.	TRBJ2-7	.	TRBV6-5	TGTGCCAGCAGTCAACCCGAGGGATACGAGCAGTACTTC	CASSQPEGYEQYF
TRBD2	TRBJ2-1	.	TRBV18	TGTGCCAGCTCCCCGGGACTAGCGGAAGTCACAAGGCAGTTCTTC	CASSPGLAEVTRQFF
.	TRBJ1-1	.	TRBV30	TGTGCCTGGACGAGGGGGGGGCTGAACACTGAAGCTTTCTTT	CAWTRGGLNTEAFF
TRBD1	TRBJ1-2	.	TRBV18	TGTGCCAGCTCACCGGGACAGGCGGGATTATATGGCTACACCTTC	CASSPGQAGLYGYTF
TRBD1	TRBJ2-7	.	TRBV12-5	TGTGCTAGTGGTTTGACTAGAGACGGGACAGGGGTAACCTACGAGCAGTACTTC	CASGLTRDGTGVTYEQYF
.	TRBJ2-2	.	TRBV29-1	TGCAGCGGAAGCGGTAACACCGGGGAGCTGTTTTTT	CSGSGNTGELFF
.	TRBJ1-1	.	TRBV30	TGTGCCTGGAGACCCGGGGGGAGGAACACTGAAGCTTTCTTT	CAWRPGGRNTEAFF
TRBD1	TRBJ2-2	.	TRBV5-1	TGCGCCAGCAGCTTTCCCGGGACAGCGAACACCGGGGAGCTGTTTTTT	CASSFPGTANTGELFF
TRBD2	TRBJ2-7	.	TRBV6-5	TGTGCCAGCAGTTACTCAGCGGGAAGCTACGAGCAGTACTTC	CASSYSAGSYEQYF
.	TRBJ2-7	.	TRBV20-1	TGCAGTGCTAGGTTCTCTTACGAGCAGTACTTC	CSARFSYEQYF
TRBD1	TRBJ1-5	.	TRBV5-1	TGCGCCAGCAGCCGGACAGGCCCCAATCAGCCCCAGCATTTT	CASSRTGPNQPQHF
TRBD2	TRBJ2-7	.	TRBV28	TGTGCCGCCAACAAAGCGGGAACGGAGGAGCAGTACTTC	CAANKAGTEEQYF
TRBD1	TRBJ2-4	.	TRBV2	TGTGCCAGCGGAAGCTCCGGGACAGGGGTGGACGTAGCCAAAAACATTCAGTACTTC	CASGSSGTGVDVAKNIQYF
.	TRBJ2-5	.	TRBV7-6	TGTGCCAGCAGCTTAGGCAGGCGAGCGGGAGAGACCCAGTACTTC	CASSLGRRAGETQYF
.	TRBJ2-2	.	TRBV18	TGTGCCAGCTCACCACTTTCAGGGGACGGGGAGCTGTTTTTT	CASSPLSGDGELFF
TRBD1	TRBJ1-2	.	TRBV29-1	TGCAGCGTTGCAGGGACAGGGTACTATGGCTACACCTTC	CSVAGTGYYGYTF
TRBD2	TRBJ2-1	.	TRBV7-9	TGTGCCAGCAGCTCGCTCGCGGGAGGTCTCGATGAGCAGTTCTTC	CASSSLAGGLDEQFF
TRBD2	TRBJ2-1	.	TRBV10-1	TGCGCCAGCAGTGAGTGGGGGGGAGGTGAGCAGTTCTTC	CASSEWGGGEQFF
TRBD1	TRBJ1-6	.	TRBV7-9	TGTGCCAGCAGCTGGACAGGACATAATTCACCCCTCCACTTT	CASSWTGHNSPLHF
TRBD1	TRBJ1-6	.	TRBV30	TGTGCCTGGAGTCGTCAGGGGGGCAACTCACCCCTCCACTTT	CAWSRQGGNSPLHF
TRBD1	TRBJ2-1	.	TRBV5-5	TGTGCCAGCAGTTTGACAGGGGGAAGCGTCTCCTACAATGAGCAGTTCTTC	CASSLTGGSVSYNEQFF
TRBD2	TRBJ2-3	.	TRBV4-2	TGTGCCAGCAGCATGCGACTAGCGGGAGAGTTCACAGATACGCAGTATTTT	CASSMRLAGEFTDTQYF
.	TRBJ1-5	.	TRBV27	TGTGCCAGCAGCCAGGCGGGATTTAGCAATCAGCCCCAGCATTTT	CASSQAGFSNQPQHF
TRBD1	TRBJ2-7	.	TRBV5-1	TGCGCCAGCAGCAATGCTCTAGGGGGCCCCTCGTCCGAGCAGTACTTC	CASSNALGGPSSEQYF
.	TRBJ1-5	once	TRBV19	TGTGCCAGTAGTACCAGGGCCAATCAGCCCCAGCATTTT	CASSTRANQPQHF
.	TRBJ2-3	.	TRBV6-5	TGTGCCAGCAGTTACGGTGACAATCGAAATACGCAGTATTTT	CASSYGDNRNTQYF
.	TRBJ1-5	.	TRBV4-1	TGCGCCAGCAGCCAAGATCGTCTCCAGGGGCCCCAGCATTTT	CASSQDRLQGPQHF
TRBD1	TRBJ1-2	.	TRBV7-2	TGTGCCAGCAGCTTGACCGGGACAGGGGTTAACTATGGCTACACCTTC	CASSLTGTGVNYGYTF
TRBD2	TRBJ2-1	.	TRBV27	TGTGCCAGCAGTTTACTAGCGGCTACCTACAATGAGCAGTTCTTC	CASSLLAATYNEQFF
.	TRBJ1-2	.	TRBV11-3	TGTGCCAGCAGCTGTTACTCGGTAGAGGACTATGGCTACACCTTC	CASSCYSVEDYGYTF
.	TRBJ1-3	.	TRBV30	TGTGCCTGGGGAGAATGGAGCTCTGGAAACACCATATATTTT	CAWGEWSSGNTIYF
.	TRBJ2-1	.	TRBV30	TGTGCCTGGAGTGTAGGGACACACCCCTACAATGAGCAGTTCTTC	CAWSVGTHPYNEQFF
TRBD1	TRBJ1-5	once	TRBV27	TGTGCCAGCAGCCCTTGGGACCCGGCAGGGGGCTTGAATCAGCCCCAGCATTTT	CASSPWDPAGGLNQPQHF
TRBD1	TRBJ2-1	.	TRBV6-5	TGTGCCAGCAGCCCCCCCGGACAGGGGTACAATGAGCAGTTCTTC	CASSPPGQGYNEQFF
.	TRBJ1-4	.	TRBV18	TGTGCCAGCTCACCGGCGGGTAATGAAAAACTGTTTTTT	CASSPAGNEKLFF
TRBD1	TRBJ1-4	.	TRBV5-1	TGCGCCAGCAGCTTGGGGGACAGGGGACGAGAAAAACTGTTTTTT	CASSLGDRGREKLFF
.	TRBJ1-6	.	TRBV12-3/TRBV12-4	TGTGCCAGCAGGACATTCCATAATTCACCCCTCCACTTT	CASRTFHNSPLHF
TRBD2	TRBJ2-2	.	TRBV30	TGTGCCTGGACCCGGGGACTAGCGGGAGCCAGGGAGCTGTTTTTT	CAWTRGLAGARELFF
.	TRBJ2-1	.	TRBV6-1	TGTGCCAGCAGTGAAGCCCCAGTGGCCCATAATGAGCAGTTCTTC	CASSEAPVAHNEQFF
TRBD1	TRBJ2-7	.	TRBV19	TGTGCCAGTAGTACCGGACCGGGACAGGGGGACTACGAGCAGTACTTC	CASSTGPGQGDYEQYF
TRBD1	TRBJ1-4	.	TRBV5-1	TGCGCCAGCAGCTTGGCTACGGTAAGGCAGGGGGCGGCCGCGGCTAATGAAAAACTGTTTTTT	CASSLATVRQGAAAANEKLFF
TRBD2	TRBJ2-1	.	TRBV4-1	TGCGCCAGCAGCCAATATTCCACCTTTAGCGGGAGAAGGGAGAATGAGCAGTTCTTC	CASSQYSTFSGRRENEQFF
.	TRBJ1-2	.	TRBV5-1	TGCGCCAGCAGCTTGGCGGGGGGAGGTGGCTACACCTTC	CASSLAGGGGYTF
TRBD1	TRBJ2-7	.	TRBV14	TGTGCCAGCAGCCAACCGGGACAGGGGGCATGGGAGCAGTACTTC	CASSQPGQGAWEQYF